The text below deals with one T cell receptor beta chain. Its antigen is still unknown. TCRdb keeps only in-frame clones here, not all; method: immunoSEQ multiplex PCR. The data contain approximately 21,000 clones, approximately 82% of them seen just once; the ten biggest clones take up 20% to 30%. CDR3 size: 13 residues. The ends lost 1 base at V and 10 bases at J; junction bases unmatched: 4. Looked up from germline, CDR1 is MGHRA and CDR2 is YSYEKL. This sample is drawn from a study of OX40 agonist ivuxolimab in advanced cancers. Broader study findings: Antigen specificity was not determined for the expanded peripheral T cells.

The rearrangement links TRBV4-1 to TRBJ2-1, with 7 bases identical to TRBD2. The TCR was taken from an adult with an advanced solid tumor such as melanoma, head and neck, liver or kidney cancer. The specimen was CD4+ or CD8+ T cells sorted from blood, collected in a trial of the OX40 agonist ivuxolimab. CDR3 sequence: CASSQVAGFEQFF. The CDR3 nucleotides read TGCGCCAGCAGCCAAGTAGCGGGCTTCGAGCAGTTCTTC.